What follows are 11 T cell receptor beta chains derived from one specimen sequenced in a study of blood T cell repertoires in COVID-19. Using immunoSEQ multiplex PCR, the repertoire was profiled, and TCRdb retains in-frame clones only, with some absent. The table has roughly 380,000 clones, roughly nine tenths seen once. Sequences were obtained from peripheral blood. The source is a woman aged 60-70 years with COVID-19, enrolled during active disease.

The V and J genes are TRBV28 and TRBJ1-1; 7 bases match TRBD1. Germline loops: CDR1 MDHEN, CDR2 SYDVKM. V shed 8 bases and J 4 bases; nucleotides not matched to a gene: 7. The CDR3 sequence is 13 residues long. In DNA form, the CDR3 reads TGTGCCAGCCACCTAAGGGACAGCACTGAAGCTTTCTTT. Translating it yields CASHLRDSTEAFF.

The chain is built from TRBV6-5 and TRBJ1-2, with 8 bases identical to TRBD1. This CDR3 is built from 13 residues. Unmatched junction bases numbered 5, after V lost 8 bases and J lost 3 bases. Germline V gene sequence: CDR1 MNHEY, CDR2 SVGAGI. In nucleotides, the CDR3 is TGTGCCAGCTTGGACAGGGAATACTATGGCTACACCTTC. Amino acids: CASLDREYYGYTF.

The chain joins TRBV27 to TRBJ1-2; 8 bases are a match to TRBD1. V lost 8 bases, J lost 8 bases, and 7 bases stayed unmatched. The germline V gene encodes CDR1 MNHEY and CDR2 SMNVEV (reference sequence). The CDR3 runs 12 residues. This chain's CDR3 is CASRDRLGGYTF. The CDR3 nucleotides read TGTGCCAGCCGGGACAGGCTGGGAGGCTACACCTTC.

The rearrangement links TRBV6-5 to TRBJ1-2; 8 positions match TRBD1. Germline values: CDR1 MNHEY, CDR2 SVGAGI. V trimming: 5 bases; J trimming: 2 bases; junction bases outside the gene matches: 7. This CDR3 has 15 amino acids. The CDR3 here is CASSPQGARNYGYTF. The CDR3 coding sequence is TGTGCCAGCAGTCCTCAGGGGGCACGAAACTATGGCTACACCTTC.

The CDR3 DNA reads as TGTGCCAGCAGTTTACAGGGTCATGGCTATGGCTACACCTTC. As protein: CASSLQGHGYGYTF. V and J are TRBV27 and TRBJ1-2; TRBD1 might be the D (5 bases). The V end lost 2 bases, the J end lost 4 bases, and 11 bases lay between the germline ends. The germline CDR1 and CDR2 sequences are MNHEY and SMNVEV (reference sequence). This CDR3 is built from 14 residues.

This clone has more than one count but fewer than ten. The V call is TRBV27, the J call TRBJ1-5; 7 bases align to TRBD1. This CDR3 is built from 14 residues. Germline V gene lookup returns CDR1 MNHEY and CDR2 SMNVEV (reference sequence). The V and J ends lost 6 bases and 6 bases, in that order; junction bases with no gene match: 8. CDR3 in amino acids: CASRLQGRLQPQHF. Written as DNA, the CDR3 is TGTGCCAGCAGACTACAGGGGCGCCTTCAGCCCCAGCATTTT.

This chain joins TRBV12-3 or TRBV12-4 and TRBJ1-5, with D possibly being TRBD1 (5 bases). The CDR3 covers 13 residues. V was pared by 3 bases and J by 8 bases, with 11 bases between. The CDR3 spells CASSLGPVEPQHF. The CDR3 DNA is TGTGCCAGCAGTTTGGGGCCCGTCGAGCCCCAGCATTTT.

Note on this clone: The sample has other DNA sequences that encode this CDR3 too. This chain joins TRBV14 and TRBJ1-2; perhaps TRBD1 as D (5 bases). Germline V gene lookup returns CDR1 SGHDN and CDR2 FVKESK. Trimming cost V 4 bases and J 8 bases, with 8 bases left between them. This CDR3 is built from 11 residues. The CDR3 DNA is TGTGCCAGCAGCCCGGGGGACGGCTACACCTTC. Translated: CASSPGDGYTF.

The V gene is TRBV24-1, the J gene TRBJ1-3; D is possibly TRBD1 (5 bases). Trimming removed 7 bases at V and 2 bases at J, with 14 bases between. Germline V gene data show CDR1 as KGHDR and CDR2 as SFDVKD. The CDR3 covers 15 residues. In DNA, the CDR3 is TGTGCCACCAGGAAGGGGAGGCCTGCTGGAAACACCATATATTTT. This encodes CATRKGRPAGNTIYF.

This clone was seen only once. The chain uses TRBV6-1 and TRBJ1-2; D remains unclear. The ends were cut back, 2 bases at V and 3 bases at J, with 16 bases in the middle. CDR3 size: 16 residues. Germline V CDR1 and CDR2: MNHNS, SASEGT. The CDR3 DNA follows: TGTGCCAGCAGTGAACATTTCGGTTCGGGTTACTATGGCTACACCTTC. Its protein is CASSEHFGSGYYGYTF.

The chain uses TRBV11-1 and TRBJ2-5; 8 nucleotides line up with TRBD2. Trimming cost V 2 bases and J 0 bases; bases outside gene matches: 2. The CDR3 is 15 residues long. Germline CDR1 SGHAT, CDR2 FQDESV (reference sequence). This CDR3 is CASSLPGGNQETQYF. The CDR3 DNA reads TGTGCCAGCAGCTTACCGGGGGGGAACCAAGAGACCCAGTACTTC.